Following are 25 T cell receptor beta chains from one sample sequenced in a study of PD-1 blockade in classical Hodgkin lymphoma. Exposure to brentuximab vedotin varied, and each patient had relapsed following autologous stem cell transplantation. This table comes from immunoSEQ multiplex PCR, and its TCRdb copy is limited to in-frame clones, with some not included. The repertoire holds 95,000 or so clones, with approximately 80% as singletons. Sequences were derived from peripheral blood mononuclear cells (PBMCs), sampled at baseline. Receptors were obtained from a human donor with classical Hodgkin lymphoma.

The V and J genes are TRBV7-9 and TRBJ2-5; TRBD1 agrees at 8 bases. The CDR3 runs 14 residues. CDR1 is SEHNR and CDR2 is FQNEAQ in the germline V gene (reference sequence). V lost 3 bases, J lost 5 bases, and 5 bases stayed unmatched. The DNA of the CDR3 is TGTGCCAGCAGCTTCGGACAGGGCGAGGAGACCCAGTACTTC. It yields the protein CASSFGQGEETQYF.

The V gene is TRBV29-1, the J gene TRBJ2-5; a weak D match, TRBD1 (5 bases). Trimming stripped 8 bases from V and 0 bases from J, with 13 bases between. This CDR3 is 13 amino acids long. Germline V lookup: CDR1 SQVTM, CDR2 ANQGSEA. The CDR3 sequence: CSFSPGNQETQYF. Written as DNA, the CDR3 is TGCAGCTTCTCCCCAGGGAACCAAGAGACCCAGTACTTC.

This chain links TRBV10-3 with TRBJ2-7, with unresolved D. The V and J ends lost 8 bases and 4 bases respectively, with 9 bases between them. The CDR3 has 11 residues. Germline V CDR1 and CDR2: ENHRY, SYGVKD. CDR3 DNA: TGTGCCATCGGATCGTTGTACGAGCAGTACTTC. As protein: CAIGSLYEQYF.

The chain carries TRBV15 and TRBJ2-5, with D possibly matching TRBD2 (5 bases). This CDR3 has 15 residues. V lost 0 bases to trimming and J lost 4 bases, with 12 bases between them. Germline CDR1 LNHNV, CDR2 YYDKDF (reference sequence). The CDR3 loop is CATSRDRAGGETQYF. CDR3 bases: TGTGCCACCAGCAGAGATCGGGCGGGCGGAGAGACCCAGTACTTC. The full variable domain, in which reference TRBV15 and TRBJ2-5 provide the parts outside the CDR3, is DAMVIQNPRYQVTQFGKPVTLSCSQTLNHNVMYWYQQKSSQAPKLLFHYYDKDFNNEADTPDNFQSRRPNTSFCFLDIRSPGLGDTAMYLCATSRDRAGGETQYFGPGTRLLVL.

This clone was found once. This chain joins TRBV2 and TRBJ2-7, with a weak D call TRBD2 (6 bases). V gave up 1 base and J gave up 6 bases, with 16 bases separating them. This CDR3 is 15 amino acids long. CDR1 and CDR2 (germline): SNHLY, FYNNEI. The CDR3 sequence is CASSEEVSGPLEQYF. CDR3 in DNA: TGTGCCAGCAGTGAAGAGGTTAGCGGACCCCTCGAGCAGTACTTC.

The V gene is TRBV5-1, the J gene TRBJ1-2; perhaps TRBD1 as D (6 bases). Trimming stripped 4 bases from V and 2 bases from J, with 9 bases between. Germline lookup yields CDR1 SGHRS and CDR2 YFSETQ. The CDR3 contains 13 residues. The CDR3, as DNA: TGCGCCAGCAGCCGCGACAGGAACTATGGCTACACCTTC. This translates into CASSRDRNYGYTF.

This clone was seen only once. The CDR3 region is CASSQVDGRASGELFF. The CDR3, as DNA: TGTGCCAGCAGCCAAGTCGACGGGAGGGCCTCGGGGGAGCTGTTTTTT. This chain links TRBV14 with TRBJ2-2; 8 bases map to TRBD2. CDR1 is SGHDN, CDR2 FVKESK, per germline. V lost 1 base and J lost 8; bases outside the gene matches: 9. This CDR3 comprises 16 residues.

This chain links TRBV5-4 with TRBJ2-3; D gene ambiguous. V lost 7 bases and J 5 bases, leaving 14 bases between the germline ends. The CDR3 is 13 amino acids. Per germline, CDR1 SGHNT and CDR2 YYREEE (reference sequence). DNA for the CDR3: TGTGCCAGCGGATTACGAGGTGAAGATACGCAGTATTTT. This gives the protein CASGLRGEDTQYF.

The V and J genes are TRBV7-7 and TRBJ2-1; 10 nucleotides agree with TRBD2. Trimming took 2 bases from V and 10 from J; bases not matched to a gene: 5. The length of the CDR3 is 14 residues. CDR1 is SSHAT, CDR2 FNYEAQ, per germline (reference sequence). CDR3 amino acids: CASSLSGTSVEQFF. CDR3 nucleotides: TGTGCCAGCAGCTTATCTGGGACTAGCGTCGAGCAGTTCTTC. Full variable domain (missing parts from reference TRBV7-7 and TRBJ2-1): GAGVSQSPRYKVTKRGQDVTLRCDPISSHATLYWYQQALGQGPEFLTYFNYEAQPDKSGLPSDRFSAERPEGSISTLTIQRTEQRDSAMYRCASSLSGTSVEQFFGPGTRLTVL.

This chain links TRBV7-9 with TRBJ2-1, with no clear D. V shed 3 bases and J shed 7 bases, with 10 bases lying between them. In germline, CDR1 is SEHNR, CDR2 FQNEAQ (reference sequence). CDR3 size: 13 residues. The CDR3 loop is CASSFFSGNEQFF. DNA of the CDR3: TGTGCCAGCAGCTTCTTTAGTGGGAATGAGCAGTTCTTC.

This clone was detected a few times. V usage is TRBV6-1 and J usage is TRBJ1-2; D gene unclear. V lost 2 bases to trimming and J lost 8 bases, with 12 bases between them. This CDR3 comprises 13 residues. Germline CDR1 MNHNS, CDR2 SASEGT. The CDR3 region has the DNA TGTGCCAGCAGTGAAAGAGAGGGAAGGGGCTACACCTTC. Translating it yields CASSEREGRGYTF.

The chain couples TRBV5-1 to TRBJ2-2; 12 bases map to TRBD1. The V segment lost 1 base and the J segment 5 bases; nucleotides outside the gene matches: 6. The CDR3 is made up of 17 amino acids. Looked up from germline, CDR1 is SGHRS and CDR2 is YFSETQ. DNA of the CDR3: TGCGCCAGCAGCTTGCAGGGACAGGGGGCGAGTACCGGGGAGCTGTTTTTT. Its protein product is CASSLQGQGASTGELFF.

The chain combines TRBV9 with TRBJ1-1; D possibly corresponds to TRBD1 (6 bases). Germline CDR1 is SGDLS and CDR2 is YYNGEE. The CDR3 runs 13 residues. V was cut by 5 bases and J by 1 base, with 9 bases left in between. The CDR3 protein is CASSSQGNTEAFF. In DNA form, the CDR3 reads TGTGCCAGCAGTTCACAGGGGAACACTGAAGCTTTCTTT.

This rearrangement joins TRBV29-1 to TRBJ2-3; D may be TRBD2 (6 bases). CDR3 length: 16 residues. Germline-derived CDR1 and CDR2 are SQVTM and ANQGSEA. The V and J ends lost 6 bases and 2 bases respectively, with 21 bases between them. The CDR3 sequence: CSVKETGGGLTDTQYF. The CDR3 DNA reads as TGCAGCGTCAAGGAGACTGGGGGAGGTCTCACAGATACGCAGTATTTT.

The chain uses TRBV6-1 and TRBJ2-5; 12 bases fit TRBD2. There are 15 residues in the CDR3. The germline gives CDR1 MNHNS, CDR2 SASEGT. Trimming at V came to 6 bases and at J to 4 bases, leaving 6 bases not matched to a gene. CDR3 nucleotides: TGTGCCAGCAGAGCCCTAGCGGGAGGGGGAGAGACCCAGTACTTC. It encodes CASRALAGGGETQYF.

The chain carries TRBV4-3 and TRBJ1-5, with D perhaps TRBD1 (5 bases). Germline V gene lookup returns CDR1 LGHNA and CDR2 YSLEER. The CDR3 runs 17 residues. V was pared by 3 bases and J by 0 bases, with 15 bases between. Here the CDR3 DNA reads TGCGCCAGCAGCCAGGGGCCCCAGGCGAATAGCAATCAGCCCCAGCATTTT. Amino acids: CASSQGPQANSNQPQHF.

The rearrangement links TRBV7-9 to TRBJ2-5; 11 bases align to TRBD2. The CDR3 length is 16 residues. CDR1 is SEHNR and CDR2 is FQNEAQ in the germline V gene (reference sequence). V dropped 4 bases and J dropped 1; count of bases not matched to a gene: 5. The CDR3 nucleotides are TGTGCCAGCAGCTCCCGACTAGCGGGACGCCAAGAGACCCAGTACTTC. This translates into CASSSRLAGRQETQYF.

V and J are TRBV18 and TRBJ1-2; TRBD1 agrees at 9 bases. Trimming cost V 1 base and J 8 bases; bases outside gene matches: 8. CDR1 KGHSH and CDR2 LQKENI come from the germline V gene. The CDR3 loop spans 15 amino acids. The CDR3 nucleotides read TGTGCCAGCTCACCACTGTTACAGGGGGCGCAGGGCTACACCTTC. Translation: CASSPLLQGAQGYTF.

The genes are TRBV11-2 and TRBJ2-3; 14 positions agree with TRBD2. The CDR3 is 16 residues long. V lost 5 bases to trimming and J lost 5 bases; unmatched junction nucleotides: 6. Germline V gives CDR1 SGHAT, CDR2 FQNNGV. Here the CDR3 reads CASSPRLAGGVDTQYF. CDR3 DNA sequence: TGTGCCAGCAGCCCCCGACTAGCGGGAGGGGTAGATACGCAGTATTTT.

V usage is TRBV5-4 and J usage is TRBJ2-2, with 14 bases matching TRBD2. In germline, CDR1 is SGHNT, CDR2 YYREEE (reference sequence). After removal of 4 bases from V and 0 bases from J, the junction contained 2 bases not matched to a gene. The CDR3 is made up of 17 amino acids. The CDR3 loop is CASSAGLAGANTGELFF. In DNA, the CDR3 is TGTGCCAGCAGCGCGGGACTAGCGGGAGCGAACACCGGGGAGCTGTTTTTT. The complete variable domain, with remaining parts taken from reference TRBV5-4 and TRBJ2-2, reads ETGVTQSPTHLIKTRGQQVTLRCSSQSGHNTVSWYQQALGQGPQFIFQYYREEENGRGNFPPRFSGLQFPNYSSELNVNALELDDSALYLCASSAGLAGANTGELFFGEGSRLTVL.

The gene calls are TRBV29-1 and TRBJ1-2; 7 bases map to TRBD1. V was pared by 4 bases and J by 7 bases, with 9 bases of the junction left unmatched. The CDR3 loop spans 13 amino acids. Germline V CDR1 and CDR2: SQVTM, ANQGSEA. The CDR3 reads CSVALDRAGGYTF. The CDR3 region has the DNA TGCAGCGTTGCTCTCGACAGGGCGGGTGGCTACACCTTC.

This chain links TRBV7-2 with TRBJ1-5; the match to TRBD1 covers 7 bases. V gave up 4 bases and J gave up 10 bases; unmatched junction bases: 4. The germline CDR1 and CDR2 sequences are SGHTA and FQGNSA. This CDR3 has 12 residues. The CDR3: CASSSHRGPQHF. The DNA of the CDR3 is TGTGCCAGCAGCTCGCACAGGGGCCCCCAGCATTTT.

This clone has just one count. The chain joins TRBV28 to TRBJ2-1; 8 nucleotides agree with TRBD1. CDR3 size: 15 residues. Germline lookup yields CDR1 MDHEN and CDR2 SYDVKM. Trimming removed 5 bases from V and 5 bases from J; junction bases left unmatched: 8. The CDR3 region has the DNA TGTGCCAGCAGTCCTCGGACAGGGAAGAACAATGAGCAGTTCTTC. Protein: CASSPRTGKNNEQFF.

The table lists this clone with a count of one. This rearrangement joins TRBV7-6 to TRBJ2-7, with 12 bases identical to TRBD2. Losses at the gene ends were 5 bases for V and 6 bases for J; bases not matched to a gene: 8. CDR3 length: 15 amino acids. Germline V gives CDR1 SGHVS, CDR2 FNYEAQ. Here the CDR3 DNA reads TGTGCCAGCAGCCCTCTAGCGGGAGGGCCCGGCGAGCAGTACTTC. Encoded protein: CASSPLAGGPGEQYF.

V usage is TRBV9 and J usage is TRBJ2-2; TRBD1 matches 7 bases. V trimming: 4 bases; J trimming: 0 bases; junction bases outside the gene matches: 6. The germline V gene encodes CDR1 SGDLS and CDR2 YYNGEE. The CDR3 consists of 16 residues. The CDR3 reads CASSPEGQPNTGELFF. The CDR3 DNA follows: TGTGCCAGCAGCCCCGAGGGACAGCCGAACACCGGGGAGCTGTTTTTT.